This is a list of T cell receptor beta chains from one sample in a study of cytomegalovirus exposure and HLA in healthy donors. This table comes from immunoSEQ multiplex PCR, and its TCRdb copy is limited to in-frame clones, with some not included. The profile covers 120,000 or so clones, with 75% appearing a single time and roughly 3% taken by the ten largest. The sequenced sample was PBMCs. These receptors were obtained from a woman in her thirties or forties in good health and CMV-seropositive. Each CDR3 is given with its conserved first and last residue. Each record gives: D gene, J gene, V gene, clone size, CDR3 DNA, CDR3 protein. The D gene is left open where the match is weak. A row's size may be missing; if present it is once, few, many or a size class.

-,TRBJ1-3,TRBV9,-,TGTGCCAGCAGCGCCACGGGACTGAACCCCGGAAACACCATATATTTT,CASSATGLNPGNTIYF
-,TRBJ1-5,TRBV7-8,-,TGTGCCAGCAGCCCCGGGGGGGTAAGCAATCAGCCCCAGCATTTT,CASSPGGVSNQPQHF
-,TRBJ2-3,TRBV13,-,TGTGCCAGCAGCCTCGGCAGGGGGGTGTTGGATACGCAGTATTTT,CASSLGRGVLDTQYF
-,TRBJ1-1,TRBV11-1,few,TGTGCCAGCAGCGGTTTTTGGAGCACTGAAGCTTTCTTT,CASSGFWSTEAFF
-,TRBJ1-1,TRBV7-9,-,TGTGCCAGCAGCTTAAGGGACTCCGGTACTGAAGCTTTCTTT,CASSLRDSGTEAFF
TRBD2,TRBJ2-1,TRBV6-5,few,TGTGCCAGCAGTTACTCATTTAGCGGGGGCTACAATGAGCAGTTCTTC,CASSYSFSGGYNEQFF
-,TRBJ1-5,TRBV7-9,few,TGTGCCAGCAGCTTAAATCAGGGCCAGCCCCAGCATTTT,CASSLNQGQPQHF
-,TRBJ1-5,TRBV6-4,-,TGTGCCAGCAGCCAGACAACCTCGAGTCAGCCCCAGCATTTT,CASSQTTSSQPQHF
-,TRBJ2-1,TRBV30,once,TGTGCCTGGAGCAGACAGGGAGGAAAGGGCAATGAGCAGTTCTTC,CAWSRQGGKGNEQFF
TRBD2,TRBJ2-1,TRBV14,-,TGTGCCAGCAGCCAAGAGCTTCCTAGCGGGAGTTATGAGCAGTTCTTC,CASSQELPSGSYEQFF
TRBD1,TRBJ1-5,TRBV7-8,-,TGTGCCAGCAGCAGCCGGGACAGGGCCAGTCAGCCCCAGCATTTT,CASSSRDRASQPQHF
TRBD1,TRBJ1-2,TRBV5-6,-,TGTGCCAGCAGCTCAGACAGGGACTATGGCTACACCTTC,CASSSDRDYGYTF
-,TRBJ1-4,TRBV6-5,-,TGTGCCAGCAGTCAGACACGGGGTGAAAAACTGTTTTTT,CASSQTRGEKLFF
-,TRBJ1-1,TRBV7-6,-,TGTGCCAGCAGCTTACAGGGGATCCCTGAAGCTTTCTTT,CASSLQGIPEAFF
-,TRBJ2-7,TRBV7-6,-,TGTGCCAGCAGCTTAGCGGAGGCGGCCGAGCAGTACTTC,CASSLAEAAEQYF
TRBD2,TRBJ2-7,TRBV30,-,TGTGCCTGGAGTGGTTCTAGCGGCCTGTCCTACGAGCAGTACTTC,CAWSGSSGLSYEQYF
-,TRBJ1-2,TRBV7-9,-,TGTGCCAGCAGCTTAGAAGCGGGGGGAAACTATGGCTACACCTTC,CASSLEAGGNYGYTF
TRBD2,TRBJ2-7,TRBV19,-,TGTGCCAGTAGGCCAGGGACTAGCGGTTCCTACGAGCAGTACTTC,CASRPGTSGSYEQYF
-,TRBJ2-7,TRBV5-4,few,TGTGCCAGCAGCCCTGCGTTTGGACAGCTCGTTTCCTACGAGCAGTACTTC,CASSPAFGQLVSYEQYF
-,TRBJ2-5,TRBV30,-,TGTGCCTGGAGTGGCGATATGGAGACCCAGTACTTC,CAWSGDMETQYF
TRBD1,TRBJ1-2,TRBV10-3,few,TGTGCCATCAGTGAGGACAGGGACTATGGCTACACCTTC,CAISEDRDYGYTF
-,TRBJ2-1,TRBV25-1,-,TGTGCCAGCAGTGAATGGAGCTCCAAGCATGAGCAGTTCTTC,CASSEWSSKHEQFF
TRBD2,TRBJ2-3,TRBV11-2,-,TGTGCCAGCAGCTTAGCTCTGGCGGGAGAAGGTACAGATACGCAGTATTTT,CASSLALAGEGTDTQYF
-,TRBJ1-4,TRBV5-1,-,TGCGCCAGCAGCTCGGGGGAGGTAAATGAAAAACTGTTTTTT,CASSSGEVNEKLFF
-,TRBJ2-1,TRBV30,-,TGTGCCTGGATTCCTAGCGTCAATGAGCAGTTCTTC,CAWIPSVNEQFF
-,TRBJ2-5,TRBV7-2,-,TGTGCCAGCAGATACAAACTAGTCCAAGAGACCCAGTACTTC,CASRYKLVQETQYF
TRBD2,TRBJ2-7,TRBV4-3,-,TGCGCCAGCAGCCAAGATGGGAGGGGAGGCTCCTACGAGCAGTACTTC,CASSQDGRGGSYEQYF
-,TRBJ2-7,TRBV14,-,TGTGCCAGCAGCCAGGGGAGGATAACATCATCCTACGAGCAGTACTTC,CASSQGRITSSYEQYF
TRBD2,TRBJ2-7,TRBV6-5,few,TGTGCCAGCAGCACCCTAGCGGGATTCAGCTACGAGCAGTACTTC,CASSTLAGFSYEQYF
-,TRBJ1-5,TRBV19,-,TGTGCCAGCCAACAGCTCTATAGCAATCAGCCCCAGCATTTT,CASQQLYSNQPQHF
TRBD1,TRBJ1-3,TRBV28,-,TGTGCCAGCAGCCCGGGACAGGGTACTGGAAACACCATATATTTT,CASSPGQGTGNTIYF
-,TRBJ1-5,TRBV25-1,once,TGTGCCAGCAGAGGGGCAGGTGACAATCAGCCCCAGCATTTT,CASRGAGDNQPQHF
TRBD2,TRBJ2-5,TRBV5-4,few,TGTGCCAGCAGCCGAGCGGGGGGGATACAAGAGACCCAGTACTTC,CASSRAGGIQETQYF
TRBD1,TRBJ1-2,TRBV30,-,TGTGCCTGGAGCGGGACAGGGGACTATGGCTACACCTTC,CAWSGTGDYGYTF
-,TRBJ2-7,TRBV10-3,-,TGTGCCATCAGTGAGTGGAGTAGGGGTGACTACGAGCAGTACTTC,CAISEWSRGDYEQYF
TRBD2,TRBJ2-5,TRBV7-2,-,TGTGCCAGCAGCTCTGGGACTAGCGGGGGCCAAGAGACCCAGTACTTC,CASSSGTSGGQETQYF
TRBD1,TRBJ2-7,TRBV19,few,TGTGCCAGTAGCCTATTGGGGACAGGGTCCAGCGAGCAGTACTTC,CASSLLGTGSSEQYF
-,TRBJ1-1,TRBV28,-,TGTGCCAGCAGTTTTGGACAGACGAGTCGGACTGAAGCTTTCTTT,CASSFGQTSRTEAFF
TRBD2,TRBJ2-1,TRBV6-5,once,TGTGCCAGCAGTAAGGTGGGGGGGTCGTACAATGAGCAGTTCTTC,CASSKVGGSYNEQFF
-,TRBJ1-1,TRBV5-6,-,TGTGCCAGCAGCTTGCCCCCAGGGATGAACACTGAAGCTTTCTTT,CASSLPPGMNTEAFF
-,TRBJ1-2,TRBV6-1,-,TGTGCCAGCAAGTTCCCTGGCACTAACTATGGCTACACCTTC,CASKFPGTNYGYTF